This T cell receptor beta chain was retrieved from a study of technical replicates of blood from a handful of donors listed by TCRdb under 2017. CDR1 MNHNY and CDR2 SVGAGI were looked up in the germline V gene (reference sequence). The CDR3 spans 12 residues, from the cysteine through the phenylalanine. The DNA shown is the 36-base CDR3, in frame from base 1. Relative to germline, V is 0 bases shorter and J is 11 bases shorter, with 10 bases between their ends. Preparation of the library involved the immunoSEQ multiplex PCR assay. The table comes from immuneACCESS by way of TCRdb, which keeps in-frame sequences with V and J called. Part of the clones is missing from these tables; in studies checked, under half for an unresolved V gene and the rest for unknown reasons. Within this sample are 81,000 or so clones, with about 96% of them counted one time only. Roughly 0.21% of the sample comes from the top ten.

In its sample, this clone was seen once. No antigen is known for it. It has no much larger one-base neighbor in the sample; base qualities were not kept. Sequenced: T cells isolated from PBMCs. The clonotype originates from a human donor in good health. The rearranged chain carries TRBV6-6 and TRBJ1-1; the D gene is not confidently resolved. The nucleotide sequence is TGTGCCAGCAGTTACTCTGAGGATTGGGCTTTCTTT. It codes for CASSYSEDWAFF.